The TCR beta chain under discussion was sequenced for a study of control samples from healthy donors and cancer patients. J was trimmed by 4 bases and V by 2 bases; bases with no gene match: 6. CDR3 size: 14 residues. Germline V CDR1 and CDR2: SGHRS, YFSETQ. Generated by immunoSEQ multiplex PCR, the TCRdb table keeps only in-frame clones and is missing some. The repertoire holds 250,000 to 300,000 clones, with roughly four fifths as singletons. The table lists this clone with a count of one. The specimen sequenced was PBMCs. This TCR came from an older woman with lung cancer. The chain recombines TRBV5-1 with TRBJ2-7; 7 positions agree with TRBD1. This CDR3 reads CASSFDRARYEQYF. CDR3 nucleotides: TGCGCCAGCAGCTTTGACAGGGCGAGATACGAGCAGTACTTC.